Below are 18 T cell receptor beta chains sequenced from a single sample in a study of T cell responses to AZD1222 COVID-19 vaccine. Sequencing was performed with immunoSEQ multiplex PCR; in TCRdb, only in-frame clones are kept and a portion is missing. The table lists some 120,000 clones, about 91% of them singletons. The sample in question was peripheral blood, obtained 28 days after the second AZD1222 dose. The origin of the receptors is an adult who received the AZD1222 COVID-19 vaccine.

The J gene is TRBJ1-2, the V gene TRBV5-1; D is ambiguous. The CDR3 is 13 residues long. The germline V gene has CDR1 SGHRS and CDR2 YFSETQ. V dropped 1 base and J dropped 5 bases, with 9 bases sitting between them. The DNA for the CDR3 is TGCGCCAGCAGCTTGCAACAGAAATATGGCTACACCTTC. It codes for CASSLQQKYGYTF. The whole variable domain, remainder taken from reference TRBV5-1 and TRBJ1-2, is KAGVTQTPRYLIKTRGQQVTLSCSPISGHRSVSWYQQTPGQGLQFLFEYFSETQRNKGNFPGRFSGRQFSNSRSEMNVSTLELGDSALYLCASSLQQKYGYTFGSGTRLTVV.

The chain combines TRBV3-1 (or the pseudogene TRBV3-2) with TRBJ2-7, with 14 bases identical to TRBD2. The CDR3 loop spans 17 amino acids. V shed 2 bases and J 2 bases; nucleotides not matched to a gene: 5. The germline V gene encodes CDR1 LGHDT and CDR2 YNNKEL (reference sequence). CDR3 amino acids: CASSQRGLAGVPYEQYF. For the CDR3, the DNA is TGTGCCAGCAGCCAACGGGGACTAGCGGGAGTCCCCTACGAGCAGTACTTC.

The J gene is TRBJ2-5, the V gene TRBV7-9; 8 bases line up with TRBD2. V gave up 4 bases and J gave up 5 bases; unmatched junction bases: 9. This CDR3 region has 15 residues. The germline V gene has CDR1 SEHNR and CDR2 FQNEAQ (reference sequence). The CDR3 coding sequence is TGTGCCAGCAGCTCCCCCCGGGGGGGGGTGGAGACCCAGTACTTC. This translates into CASSSPRGGVETQYF.

The rearrangement uses TRBV19 and TRBJ1-5, with a possible D match to TRBD1 (6 bases). CDR1 and CDR2 from the germline V gene are LNHDA and SQIVND (reference sequence). V shed 2 bases and J shed 3 bases, with 8 bases lying between them. The CDR3 sequence is 14 residues long. This CDR3 is CASSIRDTNQPQHF. As DNA, the CDR3 is TGTGCCAGTAGTATAAGGGACACCAATCAGCCCCAGCATTTT.

The rearrangement joins TRBV7-3 to TRBJ2-7; 8 positions match TRBD1. The CDR3 contains 15 residues. CDR1 is SGHTA and CDR2 is FQGTGA in the germline V gene. With 2 bases clipped from V and 5 bases from J, the junction kept 8 bases outside the gene matches. The CDR3 sequence: CASSLYQAGGDEQYF. In DNA, the CDR3 is TGTGCCAGCAGCTTATATCAGGCAGGGGGCGACGAGCAGTACTTC.

V usage is TRBV5-1 and J usage is TRBJ2-1; D possibly corresponds to TRBD1 (6 bases). Germline CDR1 is SGHRS and CDR2 is YFSETQ. V dropped 4 bases and J dropped 0 bases, with 14 bases sitting between them. The CDR3 is made up of 16 amino acids. CDR3 region: CASSLLGASSYNEQFF. The CDR3 DNA reads as TGCGCCAGCAGCCTGCTGGGGGCCAGCTCCTACAATGAGCAGTTCTTC.

The rearrangement uses TRBV7-6 and TRBJ1-1; D perhaps matches TRBD1 (5 bases). The CDR3 consists of 13 residues. Germline V lookup: CDR1 SGHVS, CDR2 FNYEAQ. Trimming cost V 5 bases and J 6 bases, with 13 bases left between them. The chain's CDR3 is CASSEIRGAEAFF. The CDR3 region has the DNA TGTGCCAGCAGCGAAATAAGGGGCGCTGAAGCTTTCTTT.

Details on this clone: The junction shows a germline mismatch at one end, possibly a read error. V gene TRBV6-2 or TRBV6-3 combines with J gene TRBJ1-2; TRBD1 agrees at 8 bases. Germline CDR1 reads MNHEY; CDR2 reads SVGEGT. The CDR3 sequence is 13 residues long. CDR3 in amino acids: CASSDSTGAGYTF. CDR3 nucleotide sequence: TGTGCCAGCAGTGACTCGACAGGGGCCGGCTACACCTTC.

Here the CDR3 reads CASSPYSSGDRVDSPLHF. In DNA form, the CDR3 reads TGTGCCAGCAGCCCCTACTCGTCGGGGGACAGGGTGGATTCACCCCTCCACTTT. The chain recombines TRBV9 with TRBJ1-6, with 9 bases that match TRBD1. The CDR3 contains 18 residues. Germline CDR1 SGDLS, CDR2 YYNGEE. Losses at the gene ends were 4 bases for V and 8 bases for J; bases not matched to a gene: 16.

The chain is built from TRBV4-1 and TRBJ2-7; TRBD2 aligns across 7 bases. There are 17 residues in the CDR3. Germline CDR1 reads MGHRA; CDR2 reads YSYEKL. The V segment lost 0 bases and the J segment 6 bases; nucleotides outside the gene matches: 14. The CDR3 DNA follows: TGCGCCAGCAGCCAAGATTTTAGGGCGGGAGAAACAGTCGAGCAGTACTTC. Amino acids: CASSQDFRAGETVEQYF.

The J gene is TRBJ1-6, the V gene TRBV7-9; D is unclear. This CDR3 is built from 15 residues. Germline values: CDR1 SEHNR, CDR2 FQNEAQ (reference sequence). V was trimmed by 1 base and J by 7 bases, leaving 11 bases between them. CDR3 loop: CASSLDFGSNSPLHF. In DNA, the CDR3 is TGTGCCAGCAGCTTAGATTTCGGTAGCAATTCACCCCTCCACTTT. The full variable domain, rest sourced from reference TRBV7-9 and TRBJ1-6, is DTGVSQNPRHKITKRGQNVTFRCDPISEHNRLYWYRQTLGQGPEFLTYFQNEAQLEKSRLLSDRFSAERPKGSFSTLEIQRTEQGDSAMYLCASSLDFGSNSPLHFGNGTRLTVT.

V gene TRBV27 combines with J gene TRBJ1-5; possibly TRBD1 for D (6 bases). V was pared by 4 bases and J by 0 bases, with 16 bases between. CDR1 is MNHEY, CDR2 SMNVEV, per germline (reference sequence). The CDR3 extends over 17 amino acids. The CDR3 coding sequence is TGTGCCAGCAGTTCCGCCGGGACACTTTATAGCAATCAGCCCCAGCATTTT. Translated, it gives CASSSAGTLYSNQPQHF.

The rearrangement joins TRBV18 to TRBJ2-1; 10 bases are shared with TRBD2. Germline trimming cut 2 bases from V and 6 bases from J; bases unmatched to any gene: 4. From germline, CDR1 is KGHSH and CDR2 LQKENI. This CDR3 is built from 15 residues. This CDR3 reads CASSPASGSTNEQFF. CDR3 nucleotide sequence: TGTGCCAGCTCACCAGCTAGCGGGAGTACCAATGAGCAGTTCTTC.

The chain recombines TRBV5-1 with TRBJ2-5; D is unclear. The length of the CDR3 is 14 residues. Germline CDR1 is SGHRS and CDR2 is YFSETQ. V dropped 2 bases and J dropped 3 bases, with 11 bases sitting between them. The CDR3 region is CASSFGRHKETQYF. CDR3 in DNA: TGCGCCAGCAGCTTCGGACGGCATAAAGAGACCCAGTACTTC.

This rearrangement joins TRBV27 to TRBJ2-2, with D unresolved. Looked up from germline, CDR1 is MNHEY and CDR2 is SMNVEV (reference sequence). V dropped 5 bases and J dropped 2 bases, with 9 bases sitting between them. The CDR3 runs 14 residues. As DNA, the CDR3 is TGTGCCAGCAGTCGAGTGGATAACACCGGGGAGCTGTTTTTT. Translation: CASSRVDNTGELFF.

This sequence joins TRBV5-1 and TRBJ2-2; D is unresolved. This CDR3 has 14 amino acids. Trimming shortened V by 0 bases and J by 4 bases, and 7 bases separated the two germline ends. Germline V gives CDR1 SGHRS, CDR2 YFSETQ. The CDR3 is CASSLVRVTGELFF. CDR3 nucleotide sequence: TGCGCCAGCAGCTTGGTTCGGGTCACCGGGGAGCTGTTTTTT.

The chain links TRBV27 to TRBJ2-1, with D unclear. Trimming pared 3 bases from V and 4 bases from J, leaving 16 bases between. The length of the CDR3 is 16 residues. The germline CDR1 and CDR2 sequences are MNHEY and SMNVEV (reference sequence). The CDR3 protein is CASSLDGLEVYNEQFF. The CDR3 DNA sequence: TGTGCCAGCAGTTTGGATGGTCTAGAAGTTTACAATGAGCAGTTCTTC.

J is TRBJ1-2 and V is TRBV28; D unresolved. The CDR3 totals 13 residues. Trimming shortened V by 7 bases and J by 2 bases, and 11 bases separated the two germline ends. The germline V gene has CDR1 MDHEN and CDR2 SYDVKM. The CDR3 is CASTDGMNYGYTF. DNA of the CDR3: TGTGCCAGCACTGATGGGATGAACTATGGCTACACCTTC.